This TCR beta chain appears in the sequencing data of a study of OX40 agonist ivuxolimab in advanced cancers. Study context: Patients were 65% to 85% male with ages about 20 to 79, mean about 54.

Germline V gene sequence: CDR1 SGHTA, CDR2 FQGTGA. The V and J ends lost 6 bases and 4 bases, in that order; junction bases with no gene match: 5. This CDR3 has 13 amino acids. TCRdb's copy holds only in-frame clones and misses some; the assay was immunoSEQ multiplex PCR. The table records approximately 97,000 clones, roughly nine tenths of them present only once. On this clone: The antigen is undetermined.

Patients with a history of autoimmune disease or on systemic immunosuppression were excluded. Study results and limitations: Normalized T-cell clonal expansion was also low in a subset of nonresponders.

The sequence was obtained from an adult with an advanced solid tumor such as melanoma, head and neck, liver or kidney cancer. The material sequenced was CD4+ or CD8+ T cells sorted from blood, taken in a trial of the OX40 agonist ivuxolimab. The J gene is TRBJ1-1, the V gene TRBV7-3; 7 positions match TRBD1. The chain's CDR3 is CASRTTGVTEAFF. The CDR3 nucleotides are TGTGCCAGCAGGACAACAGGGGTCACTGAAGCTTTCTTT.